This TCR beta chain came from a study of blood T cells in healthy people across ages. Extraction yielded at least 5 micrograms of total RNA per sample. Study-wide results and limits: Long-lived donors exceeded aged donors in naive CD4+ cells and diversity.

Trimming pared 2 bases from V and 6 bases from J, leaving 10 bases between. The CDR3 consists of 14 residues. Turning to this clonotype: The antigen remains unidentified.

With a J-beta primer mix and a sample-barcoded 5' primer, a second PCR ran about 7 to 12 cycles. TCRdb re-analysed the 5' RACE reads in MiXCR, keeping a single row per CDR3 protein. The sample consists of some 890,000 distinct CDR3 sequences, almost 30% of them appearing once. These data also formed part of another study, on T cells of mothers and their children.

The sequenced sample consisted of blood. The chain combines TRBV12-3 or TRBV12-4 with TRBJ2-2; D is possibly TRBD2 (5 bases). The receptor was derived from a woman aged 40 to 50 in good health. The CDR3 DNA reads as TGTGCCAGCAGTTTACTAGCTTCTTCCGGGGAGCTGTTTTTT. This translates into CASSLLASSGELFF.